Presented here are 2 T cell receptor beta chains from one specimen sequenced in a study. TCRdb fed the 5' RACE reads into MiXCR, producing one record per CDR3 protein. There are about 64,000 distinct CDR3 sequences in the sample; about 20% occur only once, and approximately 3.1% lies in the top ten. The sequencing input was memory CD4+ T cells sorted from a lymph node. Stated subset: memory CD4+ T cells, CD4+CD45RO+CD25-. The receptors derive from a female donor with breast cancer.

V usage is TRBV6-5 and J usage is TRBJ1-1; D unresolved. Per germline, CDR1 MNHEY and CDR2 SVGAGI. The CDR3 contains 12 residues. Trimming shortened V by 7 bases and J by 2 bases, and 8 bases separated the two germline ends. The CDR3 here is CASKFANTEAFF. The CDR3 region has the DNA TGTGCCAGCAAATTCGCTAACACTGAAGCTTTCTTT.

This clonotype was seen a single time. The V call is TRBV6-2 or TRBV6-3, the J call TRBJ2-1; TRBD1 matches 8 bases. Losses at the gene ends were 7 bases for V and 3 bases for J; bases not matched to a gene: 8. This CDR3 has 15 amino acids. Germline values: CDR1 MNHEY, CDR2 SVGEGT. The DNA of the CDR3 is TGTGCCAGCAACCCGGACAGGGCGGGCTACAATGAGCAGTTCTTC. It codes for CASNPDRAGYNEQFF.